What follows are 6 T cell receptor beta chains derived from one specimen sequenced in a study of response to subunit inactivated influenza vaccine. A single record per CDR3 protein comes from TCRdb applying MiXCR to the RT-PCR reads. The table shows some 640,000 distinct CDR3 sequences, with approximately 15% occurring only once. The material was PBMCs from blood, obtained roughly 2 weeks before vaccination. These receptors came from a man aged 45 to 65 who received an inactivated influenza vaccine.

The chain links TRBV12-3 or TRBV12-4 to TRBJ2-1; maybe TRBD2 (6 bases). The CDR3 is 13 amino acids. Between the trimmed V and J ends, which lost 3 bases and 14 bases, there was a span of 17 bases. The CDR3: CASSLRSPGGKFF. The DNA of the CDR3 is TGTGCCAGCAGTTTGAGGTCGCCTGGCGGGAAGTTCTTC.

This chain connects TRBV14 to TRBJ1-3; D unclear. The V gene's germline CDR1 is SGHDN and CDR2 FVKESK. The CDR3 is 15 amino acids. Trimming removed 1 base at V and 0 bases at J, with 7 bases between. The CDR3 spells CASSQARDSGNTIYF. For the CDR3, the DNA is TGTGCCAGCAGCCAAGCACGGGACTCTGGAAACACCATATATTTT. The full variable domain, its missing parts supplied by reference TRBV14 and TRBJ1-3, is EAGVTQFPSHSVIEKGQTVTLRCDPISGHDNLYWYRRVMGKEIKFLLHFVKESKQDESGMPNNRFLAERTGGTYSTLKVQPAELEDSGVYFCASSQARDSGNTIYFGEGSWLTVV.

The table lists this clonotype with a few counts. The chain employs TRBV29-1 and TRBJ1-1; maybe TRBD1 (5 bases). The V end was cut by 5 bases, the J end by 4 bases, with 8 bases between. CDR1 is SQVTM and CDR2 is ANQGSEA in the germline V gene. The length of the CDR3 is 11 residues. The DNA of the CDR3 is TGCAGCGTTTGGGGGGGCACTGAAGCTTTCTTT. This gives the protein CSVWGGTEAFF.

The J gene is TRBJ2-7, the V gene TRBV27, with TRBD2 matching 10 bases. V trimming: 6 bases; J trimming: 4 bases; junction bases outside the gene matches: 15. Germline lookup yields CDR1 MNHEY and CDR2 SMNVEV (reference sequence). The CDR3 consists of 17 residues. This CDR3 is CASSSYKKREGRYEQYF. Here the CDR3 DNA reads TGTGCCAGCAGCTCCTATAAGAAGCGGGAGGGCCGGTACGAGCAGTACTTC.

In DNA, the CDR3 is TGCAGCGTTGATGAGGCGTCTGAGACCCAGTACTTC. It encodes CSVDEASETQYF. V and J are TRBV29-1 and TRBJ2-5; D not resolved. The V end lost 3 bases, the J end lost 5 bases, and 10 bases lay between the germline ends. Germline assignment: CDR1 SQVTM and CDR2 ANQGSEA. The CDR3 contains 12 residues.

This clonotype was picked up many times. The V and J genes are TRBV30 and TRBJ2-7; D gene unclear. The germline CDR1 and CDR2 sequences are GTSNPN and SVGIG (reference sequence). The CDR3 loop spans 11 amino acids. V lost 1 base and J 4 bases, leaving 5 bases between the germline ends. The CDR3 nucleotides read TGTGCCTGGAGTGCCATGTACGAGCAGTACTTC. This gives the protein CAWSAMYEQYF.